The 5 T cell receptor beta chains below were found in one sample sequenced in a study of cytomegalovirus exposure and HLA in healthy donors. With 60 Vbeta and 13 Jbeta primers, the PCR was carried out. Generated by immunoSEQ multiplex PCR, the TCRdb table keeps only in-frame clones and is missing some. The sample includes some 72,000 clones. Sequenced material: PBMCs. Receptors were obtained from a man aged 25 to 40 in good health and CMV-seronegative.

The CDR3 reads CSVAGTSGSGEVNEQFF. The CDR3 DNA sequence: TGCAGCGTTGCCGGGACTAGCGGGAGTGGTGAGGTCAATGAGCAGTTCTTC. The chain is built from TRBV29-1 and TRBJ2-1; the match to TRBD2 covers 14 bases. Germline V gives CDR1 SQVTM, CDR2 ANQGSEA. V dropped 4 bases and J dropped 6; count of bases not matched to a gene: 11. The CDR3 is 17 residues long.

The chain combines TRBV5-4 with TRBJ2-5; the D is unclear. The CDR3 loop spans 15 amino acids. Between the trimmed V and J ends, which lost 1 base and 2 bases, there was a span of 12 bases. Germline V gene lookup returns CDR1 SGHNT and CDR2 YYREEE (reference sequence). The CDR3 reads CASSLSPPEQETQYF. The CDR3 DNA is TGTGCCAGCAGCTTGAGTCCGCCAGAACAAGAGACCCAGTACTTC.

The chain employs TRBV9 and TRBJ1-1; a possible D gene is TRBD1 (6 bases). The CDR3 sequence is 13 residues long. The germline V gene has CDR1 SGDLS and CDR2 YYNGEE. V lost 7 bases to trimming and J lost 1 base, with 11 bases between them. The CDR3 region has the DNA TGTGCCAGCGGCAGGGGCCCGAACACTGAAGCTTTCTTT. Protein sequence: CASGRGPNTEAFF.

CDR3 in DNA: TGTGCCAGCATAGGGCAGGGGATGAACACTGAAGCTTTCTTT. Translated, it gives CASIGQGMNTEAFF. This chain joins TRBV6-6 and TRBJ1-1, with D possibly being TRBD1 (6 bases). With 7 bases removed from V and 0 bases from J, the gap between germline ends came to 12 bases. CDR1 and CDR2 (germline): MNHNY, SVGAGI (reference sequence). This CDR3 region has 14 residues.

The genes are TRBV20-1 and TRBJ1-1; the D gene is possibly TRBD1 (5 bases). In germline, CDR1 is DFQATT, CDR2 SNEGSKA (reference sequence). The CDR3 sequence is 11 residues long. Trimming removed 6 bases from V and 11 bases from J, with 16 bases in between. The CDR3 DNA reads as TGCAGTGCGCAGCCGGGACTCATCGCTTTCTTT. Translating it yields CSAQPGLIAFF.